The source of this T cell receptor beta chain is a study of neoadjuvant anti-PD-1 for oral cavity cancer. Time point in this sample: after neoadjuvant nivolumab, at surgical resection. Patients had HPV-negative, locally advanced oral cavity squamous cell carcinoma. This clone was seen repeatedly, ten times or more. Blood libraries mostly used roughly 440 ng genomic DNA, six replicates each. Generated by immunoSEQ multiplex PCR, the TCRdb table keeps only in-frame clones and is missing some. The repertoire has 68,000 or so clones, about 85% of them found once; the top ten carry roughly 3.4%. Germline-derived CDR1 and CDR2 are MGHRA and YSYEKL. The CDR3 totals 15 residues. Losses at the gene ends were 4 bases for V and 4 bases for J; bases not matched to a gene: 8.

This receptor was obtained from a person aged 35-80 years with oral cavity squamous cell carcinoma. V usage is TRBV4-1 and J usage is TRBJ1-1, with TRBD1 matching 8 bases. Here the sequenced sample was PBMCs, taken after nivolumab (anti-PD-1) treatment. The CDR3 sequence: CASSRVQGAGTEAFF. The CDR3 DNA sequence: TGCGCCAGCAGCCGCGTCCAGGGGGCGGGCACTGAAGCTTTCTTT.